This record concerns one T cell receptor beta chain sequence. In the authors' methods: Cell counts per sample came from amplifying reference gene primers. Sequencing was performed with immunoSEQ multiplex PCR; in TCRdb, only in-frame clones are kept and a portion is missing. V, J and clone size derive from that table, while D and trimming were established from the DNA sequence. The repertoire holds roughly 150,000 clones, with around 81% as singletons. The record originates from a study of blood T cell repertoires in COVID-19. Study overall: The United States, Italy and Spain provided the acute and convalescent COVID-19 samples. Sources were T cells, B-cell-depleted T cells, or PBMCs; the material itself was cDNA or gDNA.

This clonotype was sampled from a man aged 55 to 70 with active or convalescent COVID-19. Sequenced material: peripheral blood.

CDR3: CASSQPGAGGNSPLHF. The DNA for the CDR3 is TGCGCCAGCAGCCAACCGGGCGCAGGGGGCAATTCACCCCTCCACTTT. The V call is TRBV4-1, the J call TRBJ1-6, with TRBD1 matching over 8 bases. From germline, CDR1 is MGHRA and CDR2 YSYEKL. V was pared by 2 bases and J by 7 bases, with 7 bases of the junction left unmatched. This CDR3 contains 16 residues.